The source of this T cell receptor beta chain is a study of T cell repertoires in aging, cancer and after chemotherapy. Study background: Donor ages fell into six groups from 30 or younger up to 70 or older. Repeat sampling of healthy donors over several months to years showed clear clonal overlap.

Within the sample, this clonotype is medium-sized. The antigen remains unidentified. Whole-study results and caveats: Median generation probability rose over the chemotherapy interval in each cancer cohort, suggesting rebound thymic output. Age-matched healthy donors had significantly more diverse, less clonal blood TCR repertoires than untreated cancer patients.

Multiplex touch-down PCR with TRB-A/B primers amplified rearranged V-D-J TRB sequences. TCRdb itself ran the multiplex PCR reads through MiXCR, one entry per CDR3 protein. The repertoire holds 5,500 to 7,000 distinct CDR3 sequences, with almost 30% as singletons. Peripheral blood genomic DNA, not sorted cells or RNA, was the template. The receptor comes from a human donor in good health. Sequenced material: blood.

CDR3 region: CAWSDRSGEQFF. For the CDR3, the DNA is TGTGCCTGGAGTGACCGTTCCGGTGAGCAGTTCTTC. The chain is built from TRBV30 and TRBJ2-1; unclear D gene. CDR1 is GTSNPN, CDR2 SVGIG, per germline (reference sequence). The CDR3 contains 12 residues. Trimming shortened V by 1 base and J by 9 bases, and 10 bases separated the two germline ends. The variable domain in full, with the rest retrieved from reference TRBV30 and TRBJ2-1, is SQTIHQWPATLVQPVGSPLSLECTVEGTSNPNLYWYRQAAGRGLQLLFYSVGIGQISSEVPQNLSASRPQDRQFILSSKKLLLSDSGFYLCAWSDRSGEQFFGPGTRLTVL.